The rows below give T cell receptor beta chains drawn from one sample of a study of CD8 T cells in ankylosing spondylitis. Each CDR3 protein is one row after TCRdb ran MiXCR on the 5' RACE reads. The repertoire holds 200,000 or so distinct CDR3 sequences, roughly 18% seen once, with roughly 4.5% in the top ten. Sequencing was performed on blood, either unsorted or a sorted T cell fraction (not recorded which). These receptors were taken from a male donor aged 5 to 29 with ankylosing spondylitis or in good health (not recorded which). CDR3s include the opening cysteine and the closing phenylalanine or tryptophan. A D gene is named only where the DNA matches it firmly. The listing skips clone size in some rows; elsewhere it reads once, few, many or a size class.

clone size: many
J gene: TRBJ2-5
V gene: TRBV7-9
D gene: -
CDR3 protein: CASSLPGAWETQYF
CDR3 DNA: TGTGCCAGCAGCTTACCAGGGGCGTGGGAGACCCAGTACTTC

clone size: many
J gene: TRBJ2-1
V gene: TRBV7-6
D gene: -
CDR3 protein: CASTPRDINEQFF
CDR3 DNA: TGTGCCAGCACCCCTCGGGACATCAATGAGCAGTTCTTC

clone size: many
J gene: TRBJ2-1
V gene: TRBV24-1
D gene: -
CDR3 protein: CATSDLPLSGYSYNEQFF
CDR3 DNA: TGTGCCACCAGTGATCTCCCCCTTAGCGGATACTCCTACAATGAGCAGTTCTTC

clone size: many
J gene: TRBJ2-1
V gene: TRBV6-2/TRBV6-3
D gene: -
CDR3 protein: CASSLGTRLFF
CDR3 DNA: TGTGCCAGCAGCTTAGGGACGAGGCTGTTCTTC

clone size: -
J gene: TRBJ2-3
V gene: TRBV12-3/TRBV12-4
D gene: -
CDR3 protein: CASMADGVGTDTQYF
CDR3 DNA: TGTGCCAGCATGGCGGACGGGGTGGGCACAGATACGCAGTATTTT

clone size: many
J gene: TRBJ1-5
V gene: TRBV6-2/TRBV6-3
D gene: TRBD1
CDR3 protein: CASSPDRVGLRGNQPQHF
CDR3 DNA: TGTGCCAGCAGTCCGGACAGGGTGGGGTTACGAGGCAATCAGCCCCAGCATTTT

clone size: many
J gene: TRBJ2-1
V gene: TRBV12-3/TRBV12-4
D gene: TRBD2
CDR3 protein: CASSGSINNEQFF
CDR3 DNA: TGTGCTTCTAGCGGGAGTATCAACAATGAGCAGTTCTTC

clone size: few
J gene: TRBJ2-3
V gene: TRBV20-1
D gene: -
CDR3 protein: CSAPGTTDTQYF
CDR3 DNA: TGCAGTGCCCCGGGGACCACAGATACGCAGTATTTT

clone size: many
J gene: TRBJ2-3
V gene: TRBV7-9
D gene: TRBD2
CDR3 protein: CASSLTSGAGMDTQYF
CDR3 DNA: TGTGCCAGCAGCTTAACAAGCGGGGCTGGTATGGATACGCAGTATTTT

clone size: many
J gene: TRBJ2-1
V gene: TRBV15
D gene: TRBD2
CDR3 protein: CATRGSGTSDNEQFF
CDR3 DNA: TGTGCCACCAGGGGATCCGGGACTAGTGACAATGAGCAGTTCTTC